Following are 20 T cell receptor beta chains from one sample sequenced in a study of identical twins. TCRdb passed the 5' RACE reads through MiXCR, listing each CDR3 protein once. The sample records fewer than 550,000 distinct CDR3 sequences, more than 13% being singletons. The same sample was also used in a study of yellow fever vaccine responses in identical twins.

The specimen was CD4+ T cells sorted from blood. The receptor source for this set is a woman under 30 in good health.

CDR3 loop: CAIHPGGKRLNTEAFF. The CDR3, as DNA: TGTGCCATTCATCCGGGAGGAAAAAGGTTGAACACTGAAGCTTTCTTT. J is TRBJ1-1 and V is TRBV10-3; no firm D call. The CDR3 covers 16 residues. V was clipped by 9 bases and J by 0 bases, with 20 bases between them. Germline values: CDR1 ENHRY, CDR2 SYGVKD.

This clonotype has a handful of counts. V is TRBV29-1 and J is TRBJ2-2; D tentatively reads TRBD1 or TRBD2 (6 bases each). The CDR3 is made up of 12 amino acids. Germline values: CDR1 SQVTM, CDR2 ANQGSEA. CDR3 nucleotide sequence: TGCACCGGGGGCAATGCCACCGGGGAGCTGTTTTTT. Amino acids: CTGGNATGELFF.

This clonotype occurred a few times. V usage is TRBV12-3 or TRBV12-4 and J usage is TRBJ1-2, with TRBD1 as a possible D gene (5 bases). The germline V and J ends were trimmed by 8 bases and 5 bases, with 18 bases remaining between them. The CDR3 runs to 14 residues. Here the CDR3 DNA reads TGTGCCAGCTCCCCGGGGGGTAGTCGGTATGGCTACACCTTC. Protein sequence: CASSPGGSRYGYTF.

In its sample, this clonotype was seen a few times. One junction end does not reproduce the germline sequence, and a read error may be involved. The J gene is TRBJ2-3, the V gene TRBV20-1, with 9 nucleotides matching TRBD1. The CDR3 is 14 amino acids. Germline V gene data show CDR1 as DFQATT and CDR2 as SNEGSKA (reference sequence). As DNA, the CDR3 is TGCAGTGCAAGAGGGACAGGGTTGGCAGATACGCAGTATTTT. It translates to CSARGTGLADTQYF.

This clonotype was counted a few times. DNA for the CDR3: TGCGCCAGCAGCTTGGGGGGGACAGTCGAGTACAATGAGCAGTTCTTC. This translates into CASSLGGTVEYNEQFF. The rearrangement joins TRBV5-1 to TRBJ2-1; TRBD1 agrees at 7 bases. Germline CDR1 reads SGHRS; CDR2 reads YFSETQ. J gave up 4 bases and V 0 bases, and 7 bases lay outside the gene matches. The CDR3 length is 16 residues.

This clonotype has a count of ten or more. The V and J genes are TRBV20-1 and TRBJ2-7; TRBD2 matches 8 bases. With 3 bases clipped from V and 2 bases from J, the junction kept 6 bases outside the gene matches. Germline V CDR1 and CDR2: DFQATT, SNEGSKA (reference sequence). The CDR3 length is 14 residues. CDR3 sequence: CSASQAGETYEQYF. The CDR3 region has the DNA TGCAGTGCTAGCCAAGCGGGAGAAACCTACGAGCAGTACTTC.

This chain joins TRBV6-2 or TRBV6-3 and TRBJ2-5, with D possibly matching TRBD1 (5 bases). There are 12 residues in the CDR3. Germline CDR1 reads MNHEY; CDR2 reads SVGEGT. V was pared by 5 bases and J by 7 bases, with 11 bases between. Written as DNA, the CDR3 is TGTGCCAGCAGTCAACGTAGGGGGACCCAGTACTTC. Translating gives CASSQRRGTQYF.

This clonotype was observed a few times. The chain links TRBV12-3 or TRBV12-4 to TRBJ2-5; 8 bases are a match to TRBD1. The CDR3 consists of 15 residues. Losses at the gene ends were 1 base for V and 5 bases for J; bases not matched to a gene: 6. The CDR3 reads CASSLEARGRETQYF. DNA for the CDR3: TGTGCCAGCAGTTTAGAGGCCAGGGGGCGGGAGACCCAGTACTTC.

In this sample, this clonotype turned up many times. This chain joins TRBV5-1 and TRBJ1-1; tentatively, D is TRBD1 (6 bases). Germline assignment: CDR1 SGHRS and CDR2 YFSETQ. CDR3 size: 14 residues. The V end was cut by 4 bases, the J end by 6 bases, with 16 bases between. The chain's CDR3 is CASSAQTGYSEAFF. In nucleotides, the CDR3 is TGCGCCAGCAGCGCGCAAACAGGGTACTCTGAAGCTTTCTTT.

J is TRBJ2-3 and V is TRBV7-3; 9 bases match TRBD2. The CDR3 spans 17 residues. The V gene's germline CDR1 is SGHTA and CDR2 FQGTGA. V shed 2 bases, J shed 6 bases, and the junction held 12 bases outside the gene matches. The CDR3 DNA reads TGTGCCAGCAGCTTAGAGGTCGGAGGCGGGGGGGCGGATACGCAGTATTTT. It codes for CASSLEVGGGGADTQYF.

In this sample, this clonotype turned up a few times. CDR3 in DNA: TGTGCCAGCAGGCTGGGGTACTCTGGAAACACCATATATTTT. Protein sequence: CASRLGYSGNTIYF. The chain recombines TRBV12-3 or TRBV12-4 with TRBJ1-3, with D unclear. The CDR3 totals 14 residues. V lost 6 bases and J lost 0, with 9 bases in between.

This clonotype was seen more than once but under ten times. The CDR3 loop is CASRGSGEQFF. CDR3 nucleotide sequence: TGTGCCAGCAGGGGTAGTGGTGAGCAGTTCTTC. The rearrangement links TRBV12-3 or TRBV12-4 to TRBJ2-1; D is unresolved. V shed 6 bases and J shed 9 bases, with 9 bases lying between them. The CDR3 loop spans 11 amino acids.

This clonotype was seen only a few times. The chain employs TRBV5-1 and TRBJ1-2; 9 nucleotides line up with TRBD1. Germline V CDR1 and CDR2: SGHRS, YFSETQ. J lost 7 bases, V lost 3 bases, and 16 bases had no gene match. The CDR3 has 17 amino acids. CDR3 nucleotide sequence: TGCGCCAGCAGCTACCCACCTCCGGGACAGGGATATGGTGGCTACACCTTC. Amino acids: CASSYPPPGQGYGGYTF.

This clonotype was found a few times. This chain uses TRBV7-2 with TRBJ2-1; TRBD2 matches 8 bases. CDR1 is SGHTA, CDR2 FQGNSA, per germline. The CDR3 loop spans 15 amino acids. Trimming cost V 5 bases and J 2 bases; bases outside gene matches: 5. CDR3 in DNA: TGTGCCAGCAGCCCCGGGACTAGAACCTACAATGAGCAGTTCTTC. Protein: CASSPGTRTYNEQFF.

The chain has TRBV6-2 or TRBV6-3 and TRBJ2-1; TRBD1 aligns across 9 bases. The V segment lost 6 bases and the J segment 10 bases; nucleotides outside the gene matches: 10. CDR3 length: 14 residues. Germline CDR1 MNHEY, CDR2 SVGEGT. The CDR3, as DNA: TGTGCCAGCAGCCTGACAGGGGGGTTAGGAGAGCAGTTCTTC. Protein product: CASSLTGGLGEQFF.

This clonotype was observed a few times. The rearrangement joins TRBV5-5 to TRBJ2-7; 9 positions match TRBD1. The V gene's germline CDR1 is SGHKS and CDR2 YYEKEE (reference sequence). The ends lost 4 bases at V and 7 bases at J; junction bases unmatched: 9. The CDR3 has 14 residues. The CDR3 sequence: CASSPGQGTGEQYF. The CDR3 nucleotides are TGTGCCAGCAGCCCAGGACAGGGGACTGGGGAGCAGTACTTC.

This rearrangement joins TRBV5-1 to TRBJ2-1; D remains ambiguous. V lost 0 bases, J lost 7 bases, and 14 bases lay in between. This CDR3 comprises 15 residues. Looked up from germline, CDR1 is SGHRS and CDR2 is YFSETQ. The CDR3 sequence is CASSLGLGRANEQFF. In nucleotides, the CDR3 is TGCGCCAGCAGCTTGGGGCTAGGACGGGCTAATGAGCAGTTCTTC.

In this sample, this clonotype turned up many times. This chain connects TRBV5-1 to TRBJ1-6; TRBD1 might be the D (5 bases). V was clipped by 0 bases and J by 9 bases, with 10 bases between them. Per germline, CDR1 SGHRS and CDR2 YFSETQ. The CDR3 runs 14 residues. CDR3 in DNA: TGCGCCAGCAGCTTGGCCAGGGAAGGTTCACCCCTCCACTTT. This sequence encodes CASSLAREGSPLHF.

This rearrangement joins TRBV5-1 to TRBJ2-1; 7 nucleotides line up with TRBD1. Trimming took 5 bases from V and 6 from J; bases not matched to a gene: 5. The CDR3 runs 13 residues. Germline CDR1 reads SGHRS; CDR2 reads YFSETQ. This CDR3 reads CASRTTGSNEQFF. In DNA, the CDR3 is TGCGCCAGCAGAACGACAGGGTCCAATGAGCAGTTCTTC.

The chain joins TRBV7-2 to TRBJ2-2; 11 bases are shared with TRBD2. Trimming cost V 5 bases and J 8 bases; bases outside gene matches: 7. The CDR3 length is 15 residues. The V gene's germline CDR1 is SGHTA and CDR2 FQGNSA. CDR3 bases: TGTGCCAGCAGCCGAAGACTAGCGGGACGGGGGGAGCTGTTTTTT. Translation gives CASSRRLAGRGELFF.